The 27 T cell receptor beta chains below were found in one sample sequenced in a study of T cells in Graves' hyperthyroidism and ophthalmopathy. Amplification of TCR beta CDR3 regions used RNA as the template. First-round RT-PCR with HTBI primers amplified the TCR CDR3 region. TCRdb independently ran MiXCR on the multiplex PCR reads; one entry per CDR3 protein. The table has hundreds of thousands of distinct CDR3 sequences, about 25% seen once; the top ten hold about 73%. The source material was blood. The receptors here all came from a man in his fifties with Graves' hyperthyroidism.

In its sample, this clonotype was seen a few times. The V gene is TRBV7-9, the J gene TRBJ2-1; TRBD2 agrees at 10 bases. CDR1 and CDR2 (germline): SEHNR, FQNEAQ (reference sequence). Trimming at V came to 5 bases and at J to 10 bases, leaving 2 bases not matched to a gene. CDR3 length: 12 amino acids. The CDR3 here is CASSQLAGEQFF. CDR3 nucleotides: TGTGCCAGCAGCCAACTAGCGGGGGAGCAGTTCTTC. The full variable domain, its missing parts supplied by reference TRBV7-9 and TRBJ2-1, is DTGVSQNPRHKITKRGQNVTFRCDPISEHNRLYWYRQTLGQGPEFLTYFQNEAQLEKSRLLSDRFSAERPKGSFSTLEIQRTEQGDSAMYLCASSQLAGEQFFGPGTRLTVL.

This clonotype showed up just a few times. This chain connects TRBV20-1 to TRBJ1-2, with D maybe TRBD1 (6 bases). CDR3 length equals 14 residues. Germline V lookup: CDR1 DFQATT, CDR2 SNEGSKA (reference sequence). V dropped 0 bases and J dropped 8 bases, with 16 bases sitting between them. Here the CDR3 reads CSARESRGPWGYTF. Written as DNA, the CDR3 is TGCAGTGCTAGAGAATCTCGGGGGCCTTGGGGCTACACCTTC.

The chain has TRBV6-1 and TRBJ1-1; 7 bases agree with TRBD1. From germline, CDR1 is MNHNS and CDR2 SASEGT. V was pared by 6 bases and J by 6 bases, with 7 bases of the junction left unmatched. The CDR3 length is 13 residues. CDR3 sequence (DNA): TGTGCCAGCAGCAGGGGGGGAGTCGCTGAAGCTTTCTTT. It codes for CASSRGGVAEAFF.

This clonotype has more than one count but fewer than ten. The chain joins TRBV9 to TRBJ1-1; a possible D gene is TRBD1 (5 bases). Per germline, CDR1 SGDLS and CDR2 YYNGEE. Trimming removed 7 bases at V and 5 bases at J, with 15 bases between. The CDR3 length is 13 residues. The CDR3 here is CASGPGGWTEAFF. The CDR3 coding sequence is TGTGCCAGCGGCCCCGGGGGATGGACTGAAGCTTTCTTT.

This clonotype turned up a few times. V usage is TRBV6-1 and J usage is TRBJ1-2, with TRBD1 matching over 9 bases. Germline trimming cut 5 bases from V and 8 bases from J; bases unmatched to any gene: 15. The germline gives CDR1 MNHNS, CDR2 SASEGT. The CDR3 sequence is 16 residues long. In nucleotides, the CDR3 is TGTGCCAGCAGTTCGGGACAGGGTAACCGAATTAGGGGCTACACCTTC. Protein: CASSSGQGNRIRGYTF.

This clonotype has only a few counts. The CDR3 region is CSAYGEKADTQYF. The DNA of the CDR3 is TGCAGTGCTTATGGGGAGAAGGCAGATACGCAGTATTTT. The chain joins TRBV20-1 to TRBJ2-3, with a possible D match to TRBD2 (5 bases). The germline CDR1 and CDR2 sequences are DFQATT and SNEGSKA (reference sequence). The CDR3 is 13 residues long. The V and J ends lost 5 bases and 4 bases respectively, with 13 bases between them.

The chain uses TRBV5-1 and TRBJ2-4; 8 bases map to TRBD1. V dropped 4 bases and J dropped 9; count of bases not matched to a gene: 9. This CDR3 comprises 14 residues. Per germline, CDR1 SGHRS and CDR2 YFSETQ. As DNA, the CDR3 is TGCGCCAGCAGCAGATCGACAGGGGAGGTCATTCAGTACTTC. Translating it yields CASSRSTGEVIQYF.

The chain couples TRBV4-1 to TRBJ2-1; D is unresolved. Germline V CDR1 and CDR2: MGHRA, YSYEKL. CDR3 length equals 13 residues. With 0 bases removed from V and 10 bases from J, the gap between germline ends came to 10 bases. As DNA, the CDR3 is TGCGCCAGCAGCCAAGATTATATAGGGGAGCAGTTCTTC. Translating it yields CASSQDYIGEQFF.

The chain has TRBV19 and TRBJ2-5; a possible D gene is TRBD2 (7 bases). CDR3 length: 15 residues. Germline V gives CDR1 LNHDA, CDR2 SQIVND (reference sequence). V lost 3 bases and J 2 bases, leaving 13 bases between the germline ends. The CDR3 region is CASSIRGGVQETQYF. CDR3 nucleotide sequence: TGTGCCAGTAGTATCAGGGGAGGGGTACAAGAGACCCAGTACTTC. Drawing the rest from reference TRBV19 and TRBJ2-5, the complete variable domain is DGGITQSPKYLFRKEGQNVTLSCEQNLNHDAMYWYRQDPGQGLRLIYYSQIVNDFQKGDIAEGYSVSREKKESFPLTVTSAQKNPTAFYLCASSIRGGVQETQYFGPGTRLLVL.

This clonotype was observed many times. The J gene is TRBJ2-3, the V gene TRBV2, with D perhaps matching TRBD1 (5 bases). The CDR3 spans 15 residues. The germline V gene encodes CDR1 SNHLY and CDR2 FYNNEI. V lost 2 bases and J 0 bases, leaving 9 bases between the germline ends. In DNA form, the CDR3 reads TGTGCCAGCAGTGAACAGGGAACTAGCACAGATACGCAGTATTTT. Translating it yields CASSEQGTSTDTQYF.

The chain couples TRBV6-2 or TRBV6-3 to TRBJ1-1, with D possibly TRBD1 on 5 matching bases. V lost 7 bases to trimming and J lost 10 bases, with 19 bases between them. This CDR3 spans 13 amino acids. Germline V lookup: CDR1 MNHEY, CDR2 SVGEGT. CDR3 protein: CASKEGLGSVAFF. DNA for the CDR3: TGTGCCAGCAAGGAGGGGCTTGGGTCGGTAGCTTTCTTT.

The table lists this clonotype with a few counts. The J gene is TRBJ2-2, the V gene TRBV13; 7 positions agree with TRBD1. From germline, CDR1 is PRHDT and CDR2 FYEKMQ (reference sequence). This CDR3 is built from 15 residues. The V and J ends lost 1 base and 3 bases, in that order; junction bases with no gene match: 2. The CDR3 DNA reads as TGTGCCAGCAGCTTAGCCGGGACAGACACCGGGGAGCTGTTTTTT. The encoded protein is CASSLAGTDTGELFF.

The gene calls are TRBV7-8 and TRBJ1-1; no reliable D call. Germline lookup yields CDR1 SGHVS and CDR2 FQNEAQ. V lost 5 bases and J 0 bases, leaving 13 bases between the germline ends. There are 15 residues in the CDR3. Here the CDR3 DNA reads TGTGCCAGCAGCCCGCCCTTACACGTGAACACTGAAGCTTTCTTT. It translates to CASSPPLHVNTEAFF.

V and J are TRBV28 and TRBJ1-1; no definite D call. The CDR3 runs 16 residues. Germline assignment: CDR1 MDHEN and CDR2 SYDVKM. Trimming shortened V by 2 bases and J by 0 bases, and 13 bases separated the two germline ends. The CDR3 DNA reads TGTGCCAGCAGTTTACCAGGCTCTCCCATGAACACTGAAGCTTTCTTT. Its translation is CASSLPGSPMNTEAFF.

This clonotype was recorded only once. The gene calls are TRBV19 and TRBJ1-1, with D perhaps TRBD1 (5 bases). Between the trimmed V and J ends, which lost 2 bases and 5 bases, there was a span of 12 bases. The CDR3 length is 14 residues. Germline CDR1 is LNHDA and CDR2 is SQIVND (reference sequence). CDR3 coding DNA: TGTGCCAGTAGTATACCAGGGTCTGTGACTGAAGCTTTCTTT. This codes for CASSIPGSVTEAFF.

This clonotype was observed at least ten times. The rearrangement joins TRBV6-2 or TRBV6-3 to TRBJ2-7; TRBD2 matches 7 bases. This CDR3 is built from 16 residues. J gave up 2 bases and V 5 bases, and 12 bases lay outside the gene matches. The germline V gene has CDR1 MNHEY and CDR2 SVGEGT. The CDR3 sequence: CASSPYPQREAYEQYF. In nucleotides, the CDR3 is TGTGCCAGCAGTCCATACCCGCAGCGGGAAGCCTACGAGCAGTACTTC.

This CDR3 reads CSAQRQGANYGYTF. The CDR3 nucleotides are TGCAGTGCTCAAAGACAGGGGGCCAACTATGGCTACACCTTC. The chain employs TRBV20-1 and TRBJ1-2, with 10 bases matching TRBD1. V was clipped by 5 bases and J by 2 bases; unmatched bases: 5. The CDR3 spans 14 residues. The germline V gene encodes CDR1 DFQATT and CDR2 SNEGSKA (reference sequence).

This clonotype turned up a few times. The CDR3 nucleotides read TGCGCCAGCACTAGAGGACAGATCTACGAGCAGTACTTC. Residues: CASTRGQIYEQYF. The rearrangement links TRBV10-1 to TRBJ2-7, with a weak D call TRBD1 (6 bases). The ends were cut back, 7 bases at V and 3 bases at J, with 13 bases in the middle. The germline CDR1 and CDR2 sequences are WNHNN and SYGVQD (reference sequence). The CDR3 spans 13 residues.

This clonotype came up a few times. Germline is not matched at one junction end, which may reflect a read error. The gene calls are TRBV12-5 and TRBJ2-7; no reliable D call. This CDR3 has 14 residues. The germline gives CDR1 LGHNT, CDR2 FRNRAP. The CDR3 DNA reads TGTGCTAGTGGTTTGGTAAAGCGCTCCCACGAGCAGTACTTC. Translating it yields CASGLVKRSHEQYF.

V and J are TRBV6-5 and TRBJ2-7; D gene unclear. There are 13 residues in the CDR3. CDR1 is MNHEY, CDR2 SVGAGI, per germline. The V gene lost 2 bases and the J gene lost 1 base, with 6 bases spanning the gap. CDR3 in DNA: TGTGCCAGCAGTTACCAGTCTTCCTACGAGCAGTACTTC. It is translated as CASSYQSSYEQYF.

Comments on this clonotype: The germline gene is not matched at one end of the junction; a read error may be the cause. This chain uses TRBV6-1 with TRBJ2-6; D is undetermined. Germline CDR1 reads MNHNS; CDR2 reads SASEGT. This CDR3 is built from 19 residues. DNA for the CDR3: TGCGCCAGCAGTGATCTGGGGAAAGGGAAAGTTACTGGGGCCAACGTCCTGACTTTC. It is translated as CASSDLGKGKVTGANVLTF.

The chain is built from TRBV6-1 and TRBJ2-7; the match to TRBD1 covers 8 bases. Germline V gene data show CDR1 as MNHNS and CDR2 as SASEGT. This CDR3 contains 12 residues. The CDR3 protein is CATTGDGYEQYF. In nucleotides, the CDR3 is TGTGCAACGACAGGGGATGGGTACGAGCAGTACTTC.

This clonotype occurred a few times. The chain has TRBV24-1 and TRBJ2-3; D is uncertain. This CDR3 contains 13 residues. Per germline, CDR1 KGHDR and CDR2 SFDVKD. Trimming removed 4 bases from V and 4 bases from J, with 8 bases in between. The CDR3 reads CATSDLLPDTQYF. CDR3 bases: TGTGCCACCAGTGACTTACTACCAGATACGCAGTATTTT.

This clonotype was seen many times. The chain is built from TRBV7-3 and TRBJ2-3; 10 bases agree with TRBD1. This CDR3 has 15 residues. The germline gives CDR1 SGHTA, CDR2 FQGTGA. V was clipped by 3 bases and J by 3 bases; unmatched bases: 3. DNA for the CDR3: TGTGCCAGCAGCTTGACAGGGGGCGCGACAGATACGCAGTATTTT. Its protein product is CASSLTGGATDTQYF.

This clonotype was counted many times. The chain combines TRBV28 with TRBJ2-3; no firm D call. V was shortened by 5 bases and J by 9 bases, with 9 bases between the two germline ends. Germline V gene lookup returns CDR1 MDHEN and CDR2 SYDVKM. CDR3 length equals 11 residues. CDR3 DNA sequence: TGTGCCAGCAGTCCGGACCTAACGCAGTATTTT. Translation gives CASSPDLTQYF.

This clonotype has only a few counts. This chain joins TRBV20-1 and TRBJ2-1; D is possibly TRBD1 (6 bases). Germline values: CDR1 DFQATT, CDR2 SNEGSKA (reference sequence). CDR3 length: 11 amino acids. V shed 6 bases and J shed 7 bases, with 10 bases lying between them. The CDR3: CSAATGNEQFF. CDR3 bases: TGCAGTGCCGCCACAGGGAATGAGCAGTTCTTC.

This clonotype was seen only a few times. The chain's CDR3 is CASSLGAGGGYEQYF. In DNA, the CDR3 is TGTGCCAGCAGCTTAGGGGCAGGGGGCGGATACGAGCAGTACTTC. J is TRBJ2-7 and V is TRBV7-9; 8 nucleotides match TRBD1. This CDR3 is 15 amino acids long. Germline V lookup: CDR1 SEHNR, CDR2 FQNEAQ (reference sequence). Trimming at V came to 1 base and at J to 4 bases, leaving 6 bases not matched to a gene.